This is a list of T cell receptor beta chains from one sample in a study of CXCR3-negative and CXCR3-positive naive CD8 T cells. Following a re-call of the 5' RACE reads, TCRdb has one entry per CDR3 protein and lacks DNA. This table holds about 82,000 distinct CDR3 sequences. The material sequenced was naive CXCR3- CD8+ T cells from blood. These receptors came from a human donor in good health. Some clones in this sample may be carry-over from other donors' samples. Both conserved end residues are part of each CDR3.

J: TRBJ2-7
V: TRBV27
CDR3: CASSTGTGLYEQYF

J: TRBJ2-1
V: TRBV4-3
CDR3: CASSQDPAGGEQFF

J: TRBJ2-7
V: TRBV19
CDR3: CASSPGTSGSYEQYF

J: TRBJ1-5
V: TRBV19
CDR3: CASSDEGNQPQHF

J: TRBJ2-7
V: TRBV12-3/TRBV12-4
CDR3: CASSVTLIHEQYF

J: TRBJ2-2
V: TRBV6-2/TRBV6-3
CDR3: CASSPPWTTTLENTGELFF

J: TRBJ1-2
V: TRBV29-1
CDR3: CSAPGQGGGYTF

J: TRBJ1-5
V: TRBV5-1
CDR3: CASRSGLSDQPQHF

J: TRBJ2-7
V: TRBV29-1
CDR3: CSVVESNSYEQYF

J: TRBJ2-7
V: TRBV28
CDR3: CASSFGGNSYEQYF

J: TRBJ2-2
V: TRBV15
CDR3: CATSSSKSWENTGELFF

J: TRBJ2-7
V: TRBV29-1
CDR3: CSVKSWARNSYEQYF

J: TRBJ2-7
V: TRBV4-1
CDR3: CASSQDKLAGITYEQYF

J: TRBJ2-1
V: TRBV4-1
CDR3: CASSSSTREVGKSYNEQFF

J: TRBJ1-3
V: TRBV3-1
CDR3: CASSQTGDGNTIYF

J: TRBJ2-1
V: TRBV6-5
CDR3: CASSFGLGINNEQFF

J: TRBJ2-1
V: TRBV3-1
CDR3: CASSAYLLERYNEQFF

J: TRBJ2-1
V: TRBV4-1
CDR3: CASSQERGFREQFF

J: TRBJ2-5
V: TRBV4-2
CDR3: CASSQPAGQGETQYF

J: TRBJ2-7
V: TRBV5-1
CDR3: CASSLTPGTGIHEQYF